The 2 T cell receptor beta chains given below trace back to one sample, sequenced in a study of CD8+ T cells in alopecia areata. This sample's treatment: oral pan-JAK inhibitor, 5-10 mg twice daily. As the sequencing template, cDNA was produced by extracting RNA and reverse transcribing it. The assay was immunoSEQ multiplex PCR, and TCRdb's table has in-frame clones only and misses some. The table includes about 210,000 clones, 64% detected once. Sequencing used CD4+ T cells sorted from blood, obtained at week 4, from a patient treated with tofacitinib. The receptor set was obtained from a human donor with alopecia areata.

The DNA for the CDR3 is TGCGCCAGCAGCCACCCCTCCCGGGACCTCGAGAACACCGGGGAGCTGTTTTTT. The encoded protein is CASSHPSRDLENTGELFF. The chain has TRBV4-1 and TRBJ2-2; possibly TRBD1 or TRBD2 for D (5 bases each). CDR3 size: 18 residues. Per the germline V gene, CDR1 is MGHRA and CDR2 is YSYEKL. V was pared by 3 bases and J by 1 base, with 18 bases between.

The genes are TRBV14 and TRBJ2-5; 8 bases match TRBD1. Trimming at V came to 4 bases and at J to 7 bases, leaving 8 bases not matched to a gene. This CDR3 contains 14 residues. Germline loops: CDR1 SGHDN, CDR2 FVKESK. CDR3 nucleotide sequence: TGTGCCAGCAGCCTAAGGACAGGGTCGGGGACCCAGTACTTC. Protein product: CASSLRTGSGTQYF.